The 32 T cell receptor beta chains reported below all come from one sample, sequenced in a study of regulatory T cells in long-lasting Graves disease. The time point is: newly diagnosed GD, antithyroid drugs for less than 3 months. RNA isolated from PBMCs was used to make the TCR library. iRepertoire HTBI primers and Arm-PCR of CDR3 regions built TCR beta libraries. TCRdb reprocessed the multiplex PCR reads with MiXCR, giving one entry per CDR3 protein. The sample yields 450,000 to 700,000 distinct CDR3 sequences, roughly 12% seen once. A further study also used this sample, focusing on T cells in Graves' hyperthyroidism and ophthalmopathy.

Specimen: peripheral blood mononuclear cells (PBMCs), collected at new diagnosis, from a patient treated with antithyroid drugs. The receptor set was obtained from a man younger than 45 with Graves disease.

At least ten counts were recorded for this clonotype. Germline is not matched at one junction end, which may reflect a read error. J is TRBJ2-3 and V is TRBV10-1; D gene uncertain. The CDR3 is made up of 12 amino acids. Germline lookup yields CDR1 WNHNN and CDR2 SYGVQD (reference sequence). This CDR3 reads CASSESTDTQYF. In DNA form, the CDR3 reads TGTGCCAGCAGTGAGAGTACAGATACGCAGTATTTT.

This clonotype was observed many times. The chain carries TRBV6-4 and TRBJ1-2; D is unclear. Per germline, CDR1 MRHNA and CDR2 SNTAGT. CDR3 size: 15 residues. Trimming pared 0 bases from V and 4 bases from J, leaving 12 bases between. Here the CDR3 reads CASSDSGSLTYGYTF. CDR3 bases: TGTGCCAGCAGTGACTCTGGTTCTTTGACCTATGGCTACACCTTC.

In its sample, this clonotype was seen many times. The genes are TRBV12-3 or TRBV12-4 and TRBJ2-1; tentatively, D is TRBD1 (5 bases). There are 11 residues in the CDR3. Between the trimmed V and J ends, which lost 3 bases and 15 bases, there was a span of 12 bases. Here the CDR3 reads CASSLTARPFF. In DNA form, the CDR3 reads TGTGCCAGCAGTTTGACAGCCCGTCCGTTCTTC.

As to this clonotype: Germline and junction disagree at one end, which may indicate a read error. The CDR3 DNA reads as TGTGCCATCAGCAGTTTGAGCCACACGTACTATGGCTACACCTTC. Translation gives CAISSLSHTYYGYTF. The chain combines TRBV15 with TRBJ1-2, with D hard to call. Looked up from germline, CDR1 is LNHNV and CDR2 is YYDKDF (reference sequence). CDR3 length equals 15 residues.

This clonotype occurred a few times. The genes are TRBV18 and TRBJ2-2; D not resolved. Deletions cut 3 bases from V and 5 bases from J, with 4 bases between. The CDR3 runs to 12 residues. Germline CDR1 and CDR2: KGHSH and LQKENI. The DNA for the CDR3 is TGTGCCAGCTCACCTTGGACCGGGGAGCTGTTTTTT. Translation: CASSPWTGELFF.

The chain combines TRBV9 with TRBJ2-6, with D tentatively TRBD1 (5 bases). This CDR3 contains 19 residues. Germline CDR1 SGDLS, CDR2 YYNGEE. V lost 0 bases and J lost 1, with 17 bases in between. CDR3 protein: CASSVGTWGRSSGANVLTF. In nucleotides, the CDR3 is TGTGCCAGCAGCGTAGGTACGTGGGGCAGATCGTCTGGGGCCAACGTCCTGACTTTC. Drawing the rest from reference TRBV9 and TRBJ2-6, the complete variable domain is DSGVTQTPKHLITATGQRVTLRCSPRSGDLSVYWYQQSLDQGLQFLIQYYNGEERAKGNILERFSAQQFPDLHSELNLSSLELGDSALYFCASSVGTWGRSSGANVLTFGAGSRLTVL.

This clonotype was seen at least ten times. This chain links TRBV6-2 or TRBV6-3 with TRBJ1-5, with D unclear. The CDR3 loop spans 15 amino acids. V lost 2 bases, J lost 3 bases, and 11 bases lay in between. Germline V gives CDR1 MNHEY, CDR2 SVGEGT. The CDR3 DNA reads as TGTGCCAGCAGTTACATTGGCAGTAACAATCAGCCCCAGCATTTT. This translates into CASSYIGSNNQPQHF.

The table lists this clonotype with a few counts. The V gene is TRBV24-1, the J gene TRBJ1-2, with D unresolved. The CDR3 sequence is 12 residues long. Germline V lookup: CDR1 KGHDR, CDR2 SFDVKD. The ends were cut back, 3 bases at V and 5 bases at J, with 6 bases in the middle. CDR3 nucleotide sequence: TGTGCCACCAGTGATGATCGGTATGGCTACACCTTC. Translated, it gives CATSDDRYGYTF.

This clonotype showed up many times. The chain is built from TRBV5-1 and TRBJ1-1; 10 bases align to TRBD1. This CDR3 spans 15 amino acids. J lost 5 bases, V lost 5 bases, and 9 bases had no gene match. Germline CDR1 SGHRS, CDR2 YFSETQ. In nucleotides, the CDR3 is TGCGCCAGCAGGTCCGGGACAGGGGCGTGGACTGAAGCTTTCTTT. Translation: CASRSGTGAWTEAFF.

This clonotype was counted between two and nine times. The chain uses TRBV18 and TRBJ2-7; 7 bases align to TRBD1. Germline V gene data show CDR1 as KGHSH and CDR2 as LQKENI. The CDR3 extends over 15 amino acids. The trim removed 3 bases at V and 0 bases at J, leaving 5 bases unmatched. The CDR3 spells CASSPGQASSYEQYF. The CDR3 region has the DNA TGTGCCAGCTCACCCGGACAGGCTAGCTCCTACGAGCAGTACTTC. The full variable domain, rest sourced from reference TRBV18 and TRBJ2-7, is NAGVMQNPRHLVRRRGQEARLRCSPMKGHSHVYWYRQLPEEGLKFMVYLQKENIIDESGMPKERFSAEFPKEGPSILRIQQVVRGDSAAYFCASSPGQASSYEQYFGPGTRLTVT.

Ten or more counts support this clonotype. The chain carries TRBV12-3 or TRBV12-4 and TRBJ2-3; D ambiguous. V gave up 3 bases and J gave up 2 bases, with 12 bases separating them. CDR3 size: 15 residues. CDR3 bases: TGTGCCAGCAGTTTTCGGCAGGCCCTCACAGATACGCAGTATTTT. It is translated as CASSFRQALTDTQYF.

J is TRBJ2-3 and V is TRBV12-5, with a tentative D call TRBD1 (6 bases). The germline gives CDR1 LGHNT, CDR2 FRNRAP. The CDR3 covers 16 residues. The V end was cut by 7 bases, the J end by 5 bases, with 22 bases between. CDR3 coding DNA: TGTGCTAGTGCCCCTCCGCTCGCACTCAGGGGAGATACGCAGTATTTT. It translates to CASAPPLALRGDTQYF.

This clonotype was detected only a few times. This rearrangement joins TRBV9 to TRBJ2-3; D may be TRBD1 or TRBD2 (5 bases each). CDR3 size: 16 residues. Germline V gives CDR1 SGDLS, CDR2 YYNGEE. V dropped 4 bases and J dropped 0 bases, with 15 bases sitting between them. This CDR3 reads CASSSPRGGSTDTQYF. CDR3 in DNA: TGTGCCAGCAGCTCCCCCCGGGGCGGGAGCACAGATACGCAGTATTTT.

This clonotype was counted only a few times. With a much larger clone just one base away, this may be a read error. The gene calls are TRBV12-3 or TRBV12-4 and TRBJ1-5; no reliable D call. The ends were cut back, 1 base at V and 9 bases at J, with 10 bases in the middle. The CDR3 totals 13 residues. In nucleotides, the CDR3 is TGTGCCAGCAGTTTAGATGCCTGGCGGCCCCAGCATTTT. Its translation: CASSLDAWRPQHF.

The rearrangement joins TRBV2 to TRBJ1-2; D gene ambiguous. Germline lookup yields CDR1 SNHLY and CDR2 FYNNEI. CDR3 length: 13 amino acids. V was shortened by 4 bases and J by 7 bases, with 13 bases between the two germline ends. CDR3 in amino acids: CASSVRSRAGYTF. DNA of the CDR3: TGTGCCAGCAGTGTGCGGTCTAGGGCTGGCTACACCTTC.

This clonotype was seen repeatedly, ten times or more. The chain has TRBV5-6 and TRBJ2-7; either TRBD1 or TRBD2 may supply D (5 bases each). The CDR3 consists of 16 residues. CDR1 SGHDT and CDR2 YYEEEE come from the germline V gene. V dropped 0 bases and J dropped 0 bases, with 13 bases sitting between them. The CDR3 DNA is TGTGCCAGCAGCTTGGATGGGACGGGAAGCTCCTACGAGCAGTACTTC. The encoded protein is CASSLDGTGSSYEQYF.

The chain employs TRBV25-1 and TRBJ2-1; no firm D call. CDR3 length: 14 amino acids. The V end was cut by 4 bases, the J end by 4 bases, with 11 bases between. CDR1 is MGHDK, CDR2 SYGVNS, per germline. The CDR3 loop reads CASSVLAAYNEQFF. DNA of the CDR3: TGTGCCAGCAGTGTTTTGGCAGCGTACAATGAGCAGTTCTTC.

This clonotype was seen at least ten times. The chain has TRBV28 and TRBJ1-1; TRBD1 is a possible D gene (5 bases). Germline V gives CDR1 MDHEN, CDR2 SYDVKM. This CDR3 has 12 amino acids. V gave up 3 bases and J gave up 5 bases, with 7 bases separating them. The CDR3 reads CASSFGTTEAFF. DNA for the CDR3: TGTGCCAGCAGTTTTGGGACTACTGAAGCTTTCTTT.

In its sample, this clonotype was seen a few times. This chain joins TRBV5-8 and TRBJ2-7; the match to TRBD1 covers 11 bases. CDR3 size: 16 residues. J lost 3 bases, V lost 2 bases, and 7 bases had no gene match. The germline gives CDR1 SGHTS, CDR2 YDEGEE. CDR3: CASSFRTGGANYEQYF. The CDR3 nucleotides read TGTGCCAGCAGCTTCCGGACAGGGGGCGCAAACTACGAGCAGTACTTC.

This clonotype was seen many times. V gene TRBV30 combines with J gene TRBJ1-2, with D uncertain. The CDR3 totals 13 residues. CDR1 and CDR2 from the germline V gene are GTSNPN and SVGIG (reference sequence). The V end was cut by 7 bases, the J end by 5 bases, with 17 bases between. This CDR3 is CAYGEDRLYGYTF. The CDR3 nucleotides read TGTGCCTACGGAGAGGATAGGCTTTATGGCTACACCTTC.

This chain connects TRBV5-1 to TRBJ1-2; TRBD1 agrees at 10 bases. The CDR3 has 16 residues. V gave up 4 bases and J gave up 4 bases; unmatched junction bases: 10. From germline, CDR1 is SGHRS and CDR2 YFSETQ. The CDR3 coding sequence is TGCGCCAGCAGCACCTCCGGGACAGGGGAGGCCTATGGCTACACCTTC. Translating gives CASSTSGTGEAYGYTF. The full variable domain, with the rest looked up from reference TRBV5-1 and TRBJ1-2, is KAGVTQTPRYLIKTRGQQVTLSCSPISGHRSVSWYQQTPGQGLQFLFEYFSETQRNKGNFPGRFSGRQFSNSRSEMNVSTLELGDSALYLCASSTSGTGEAYGYTFGSGTRLTVV.

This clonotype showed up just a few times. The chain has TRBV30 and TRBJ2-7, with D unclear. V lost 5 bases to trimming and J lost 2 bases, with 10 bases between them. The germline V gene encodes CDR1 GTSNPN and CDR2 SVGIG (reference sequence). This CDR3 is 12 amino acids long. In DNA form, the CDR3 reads TGTGCCTGGGTGGGTGGGCCCTACGAGCAGTACTTC. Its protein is CAWVGGPYEQYF.

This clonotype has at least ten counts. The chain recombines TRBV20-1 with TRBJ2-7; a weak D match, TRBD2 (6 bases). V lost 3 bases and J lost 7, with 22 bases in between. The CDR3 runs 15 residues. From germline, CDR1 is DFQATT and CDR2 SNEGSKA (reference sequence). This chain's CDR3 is CSASKRPGEVGEQYF. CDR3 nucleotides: TGCAGTGCTAGTAAAAGACCGGGGGAAGTCGGGGAGCAGTACTTC.

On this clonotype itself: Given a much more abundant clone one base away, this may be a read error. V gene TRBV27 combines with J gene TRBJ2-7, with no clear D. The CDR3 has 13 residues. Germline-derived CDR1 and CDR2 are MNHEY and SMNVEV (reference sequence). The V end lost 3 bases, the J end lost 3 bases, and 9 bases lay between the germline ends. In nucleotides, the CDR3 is TGTGCCAGCAGTTTCGTGAAGGGCTACGAGCAGTACTTC. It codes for CASSFVKGYEQYF.

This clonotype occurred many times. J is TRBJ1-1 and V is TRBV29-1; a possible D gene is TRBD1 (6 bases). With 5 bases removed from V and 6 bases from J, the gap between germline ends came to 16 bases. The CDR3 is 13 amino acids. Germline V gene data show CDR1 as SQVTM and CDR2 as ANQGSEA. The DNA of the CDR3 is TGCAGCGTTAGGGGGACACTAGGATCTGAAGCTTTCTTT. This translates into CSVRGTLGSEAFF.

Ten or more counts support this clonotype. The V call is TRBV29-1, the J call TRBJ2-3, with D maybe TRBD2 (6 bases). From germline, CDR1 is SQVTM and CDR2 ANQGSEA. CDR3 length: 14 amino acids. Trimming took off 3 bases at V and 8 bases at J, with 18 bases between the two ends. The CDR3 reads CSVETGVVVGTQYF. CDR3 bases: TGCAGCGTTGAGACGGGGGTTGTTGTCGGTACGCAGTATTTT.

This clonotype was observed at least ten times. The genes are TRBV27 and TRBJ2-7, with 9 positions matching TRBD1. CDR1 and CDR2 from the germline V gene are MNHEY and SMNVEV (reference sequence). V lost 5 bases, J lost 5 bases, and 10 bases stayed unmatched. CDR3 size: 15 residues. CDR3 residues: CASSLSPGTGNEQYF. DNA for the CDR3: TGTGCCAGCAGTCTCTCCCCCGGGACAGGGAACGAGCAGTACTTC.

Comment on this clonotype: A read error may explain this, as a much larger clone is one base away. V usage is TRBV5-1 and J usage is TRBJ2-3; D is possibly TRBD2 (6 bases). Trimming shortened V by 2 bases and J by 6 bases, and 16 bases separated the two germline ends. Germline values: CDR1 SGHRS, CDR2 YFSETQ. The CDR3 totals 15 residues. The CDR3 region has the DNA TGCGCCAGCAGCTTAAGCAGGAGGGCCGTTGATACGCAGTATTTT. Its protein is CASSLSRRAVDTQYF.

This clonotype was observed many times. The CDR3 region is CASSLVGGLAFTGELFF. The CDR3 nucleotides read TGTGCCAGCAGCTTAGTCGGGGGACTAGCGTTCACCGGGGAGCTGTTTTTT. This chain joins TRBV7-3 and TRBJ2-2, with 10 bases aligning to TRBD2. V lost 2 bases and J lost 4; bases outside the gene matches: 7. The CDR3 has 17 residues. CDR1 and CDR2 from the germline V gene are SGHTA and FQGTGA.

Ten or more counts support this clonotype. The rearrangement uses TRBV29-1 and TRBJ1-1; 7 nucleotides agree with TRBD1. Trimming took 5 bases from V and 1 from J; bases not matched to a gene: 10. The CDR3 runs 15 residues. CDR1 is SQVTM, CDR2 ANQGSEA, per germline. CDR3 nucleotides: TGCAGCGTTACCAGGGACAGTACCTCGAACACTGAAGCTTTCTTT. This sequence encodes CSVTRDSTSNTEAFF.

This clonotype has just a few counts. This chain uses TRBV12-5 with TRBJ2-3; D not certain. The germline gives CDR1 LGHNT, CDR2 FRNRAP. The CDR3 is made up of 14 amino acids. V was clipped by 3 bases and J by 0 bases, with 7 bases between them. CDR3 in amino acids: CASGFPYSTDTQYF. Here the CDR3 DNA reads TGTGCTAGTGGTTTCCCGTATAGCACAGATACGCAGTATTTT.

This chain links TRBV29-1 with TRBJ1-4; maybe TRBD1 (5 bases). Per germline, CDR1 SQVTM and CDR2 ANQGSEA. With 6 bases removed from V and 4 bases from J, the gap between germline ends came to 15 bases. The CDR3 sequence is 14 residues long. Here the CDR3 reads CSVQGTGSNEKLFF. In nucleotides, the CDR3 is TGCAGCGTCCAAGGGACGGGTAGTAATGAAAAACTGTTTTTT. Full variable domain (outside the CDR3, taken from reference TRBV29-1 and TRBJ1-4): SAVISQKPSRDICQRGTSLTIQCQVDSQVTMMFWYRQQPGQSLTLIATANQGSEATYESGFVIDKFPISRPNLTFSTLTVSNMSPEDSSIYLCSVQGTGSNEKLFFGSGTQLSVL.